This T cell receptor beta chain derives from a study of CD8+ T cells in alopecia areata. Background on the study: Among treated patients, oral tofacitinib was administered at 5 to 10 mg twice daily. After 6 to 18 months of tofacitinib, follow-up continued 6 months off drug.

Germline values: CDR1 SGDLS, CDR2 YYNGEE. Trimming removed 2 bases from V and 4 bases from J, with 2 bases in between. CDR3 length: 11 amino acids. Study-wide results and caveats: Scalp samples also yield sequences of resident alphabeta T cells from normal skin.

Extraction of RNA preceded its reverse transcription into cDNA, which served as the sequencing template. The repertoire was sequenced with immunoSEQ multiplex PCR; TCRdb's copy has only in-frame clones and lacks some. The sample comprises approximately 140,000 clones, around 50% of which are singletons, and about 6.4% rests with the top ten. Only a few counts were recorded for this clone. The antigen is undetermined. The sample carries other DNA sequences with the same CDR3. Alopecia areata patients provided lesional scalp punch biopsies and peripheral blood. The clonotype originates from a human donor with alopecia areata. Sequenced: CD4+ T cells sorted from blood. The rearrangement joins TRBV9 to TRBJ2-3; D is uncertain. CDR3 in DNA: TGTGCCAGCAGCGTTGCAGATACGCAGTATTTT. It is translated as CASSVADTQYF.